This T cell receptor beta chain was captured by sequencing in a study of blood T cell repertoires in COVID-19. Study overall: Samples came from the United States, Italy and Spain, spanning acute and convalescent COVID-19. The cDNA or gDNA used as material had been derived from T cells, B-cell-depleted T cells, or PBMCs.

Germline V lookup: CDR1 SGHRS, CDR2 YFSETQ. CDR3 length: 14 amino acids. V was clipped by 6 bases and J by 1 base, with 13 bases between them. Some clones are missing from TCRdb's copy, which holds only in-frame ones; the method was immunoSEQ multiplex PCR. Among 250,000 to 300,000 clones listed, 70% to 90% were seen once. The gene calls are TRBV5-1 and TRBJ2-5, with D tentatively TRBD2 (5 bases). Sequenced input: peripheral blood. The clonotype comes from a woman in her seventies with acute or convalescent COVID-19. Here the CDR3 reads CASKGILVQETQYF. The CDR3, as DNA: TGCGCCAGCAAGGGCATACTAGTCCAAGAGACCCAGTACTTC.